Below are 5 T cell receptor beta chains sequenced from a single sample in a study of blood T cell repertoires in COVID-19. The method was immunoSEQ multiplex PCR; TCRdb's version includes in-frame clones alone and lacks a portion of them. This table has 45,000 or so clones, around 87% appearing once. The sequenced material came from peripheral blood. The origin of the receptors is an elderly woman with active COVID-19.

The chain recombines TRBV24-1 with TRBJ1-4; D not resolved. The germline V gene encodes CDR1 KGHDR and CDR2 SFDVKD. Trimming left V 12 bases short and J 5 bases short, with 12 bases between. This CDR3 is 12 amino acids long. Here the CDR3 reads CASSRGNEKLFF. In DNA form, the CDR3 reads TGTGCCTCCTCGCGAGGGAATGAAAAACTGTTTTTT.

This sequence joins TRBV20-1 and TRBJ2-5; TRBD2 is a possible D gene (6 bases). Looked up from germline, CDR1 is DFQATT and CDR2 is SNEGSKA (reference sequence). Trimming removed 3 bases at V and 4 bases at J, with 15 bases between. CDR3 length: 14 amino acids. CDR3 amino acids: CSASTSRGVETQYF. CDR3 DNA sequence: TGCAGTGCTAGTACCTCGCGGGGCGTAGAGACCCAGTACTTC.

This clone has more than one count but fewer than ten. CDR3 sequence reads: CSASASGGNYEQYF. The CDR3 DNA sequence: TGCAGTGCTAGTGCTAGCGGGGGCAACTACGAGCAGTACTTC. This chain links TRBV20-1 with TRBJ2-7; 10 bases are a match to TRBD2. There are 14 residues in the CDR3. Unmatched junction bases numbered 5, after V lost 3 bases and J lost 3 bases. Germline V gene sequence: CDR1 DFQATT, CDR2 SNEGSKA (reference sequence).

This sequence joins TRBV30 and TRBJ1-1; 10 bases agree with TRBD1. Looked up from germline, CDR1 is GTSNPN and CDR2 is SVGIG (reference sequence). This CDR3 is built from 13 residues. Trimming at V came to 3 bases and at J to 4 bases, leaving 2 bases not matched to a gene. The CDR3: CAWRRTGGTEAFF. CDR3 bases: TGTGCCTGGAGGCGGACAGGGGGCACTGAAGCTTTCTTT. Together with reference TRBV30 and TRBJ1-1, the CDR3 gives the full variable domain: SQTIHQWPATLVQPVGSPLSLECTVEGTSNPNLYWYRQAAGRGLQLLFYSVGIGQISSEVPQNLSASRPQDRQFILSSKKLLLSDSGFYLCAWRRTGGTEAFFGQGTRLTVV.

This CDR3 is CASRNAGYSPTYEQYF. CDR3 sequence (DNA): TGTGCCAGCAGGAACGCGGGGTACAGTCCTACCTACGAGCAGTACTTC. J is TRBJ2-7 and V is TRBV2; a weak D match, TRBD2 (6 bases). The V end was cut by 6 bases, the J end by 2 bases, with 20 bases between. The V gene's germline CDR1 is SNHLY and CDR2 FYNNEI. The CDR3 spans 16 residues.